The 19 T cell receptor beta chains reported below all come from one sample, sequenced in a study of blood T cell repertoires in COVID-19. The method was immunoSEQ multiplex PCR; TCRdb's version includes in-frame clones alone and lacks a portion of them. Of around 500,000 clones listed, 85% to 90% were seen once; the top ten hold 1.8%. The sequenced sample was PBMCs or T cells enriched from blood (not recorded which). All receptors come from a woman aged 40 to 49 who had recovered from COVID-19.

The V and J genes are TRBV4-1 and TRBJ1-2; TRBD1 might be the D (6 bases). CDR1 and CDR2 (germline): MGHRA, YSYEKL. V was cut by 4 bases and J by 10 bases, with 19 bases left in between. The CDR3 extends over 14 amino acids. The CDR3 DNA reads TGCGCCAGCAGCCCCCGGGACACCTCTTCCTACTACACCTTC. Protein: CASSPRDTSSYYTF.

This sequence joins TRBV2 and TRBJ2-2, with TRBD2 matching over 11 bases. V was clipped by 8 bases and J by 2 bases; unmatched bases: 4. CDR1 is SNHLY, CDR2 FYNNEI, per germline. The CDR3 has 15 amino acids. CDR3 nucleotides: TGTGCCAGCGGGGGACTAGCGGTAAACACCGGGGAGCTGTTTTTT. Its translation: CASGGLAVNTGELFF.

Here the CDR3 reads CASLSEDRGRASRQPQHF. For the CDR3, the DNA is TGTGCCAGTCTATCCGAGGACAGGGGGCGAGCATCGAGGCAGCCCCAGCATTTT. V gene TRBV6-8 combines with J gene TRBJ1-5; TRBD1 aligns across 11 bases. The germline gives CDR1 MNHGY, CDR2 SAAAGT. The CDR3 is 18 amino acids. The V and J ends lost 9 bases and 7 bases, in that order; junction bases with no gene match: 20.

V usage is TRBV19 and J usage is TRBJ1-2; D might be TRBD1 (5 bases). Germline CDR1 is LNHDA and CDR2 is SQIVND (reference sequence). Trimming removed 4 bases from V and 4 bases from J, with 19 bases in between. This CDR3 has 16 residues. Here the CDR3 reads CASSKPGGSSIYGYTF. The DNA of the CDR3 is TGTGCCAGTAGTAAACCGGGGGGGTCCTCTATCTATGGCTACACCTTC. Variable domain in full (rest from reference TRBV19 and TRBJ1-2): DGGITQSPKYLFRKEGQNVTLSCEQNLNHDAMYWYRQDPGQGLRLIYYSQIVNDFQKGDIAEGYSVSREKKESFPLTVTSAQKNPTAFYLCASSKPGGSSIYGYTFGSGTRLTVV.

The chain carries TRBV27 and TRBJ2-1; tentatively, D is TRBD1 (6 bases). This CDR3 has 16 amino acids. Trimming removed 3 bases from V and 6 bases from J, with 18 bases in between. Germline CDR1 MNHEY, CDR2 SMNVEV (reference sequence). This CDR3 reads CASSFGTRRWSNEQFF. The CDR3, as DNA: TGTGCCAGCAGTTTCGGGACACGGAGGTGGTCCAATGAGCAGTTCTTC.

The V gene is TRBV5-6, the J gene TRBJ2-4, with D hard to call. From germline, CDR1 is SGHDT and CDR2 YYEEEE. Trimming took off 4 bases at V and 0 bases at J, with 20 bases between the two ends. The CDR3 consists of 18 residues. CDR3 loop: CASSGQPGLSIAKNIQYF. The CDR3 DNA reads as TGTGCCAGCAGCGGGCAGCCAGGCCTAAGTATAGCCAAAAACATTCAGTACTTC.

The J gene is TRBJ2-5, the V gene TRBV5-4, with D possibly being TRBD1 (6 bases). Germline V gene sequence: CDR1 SGHNT, CDR2 YYREEE (reference sequence). This CDR3 contains 13 residues. Trimming removed 5 bases at V and 2 bases at J, with 10 bases between. In DNA, the CDR3 is TGTGCCAGCAGTCTGGACAGACAAGAGACCCAGTACTTC. Encoded protein: CASSLDRQETQYF.

V gene TRBV6-5 combines with J gene TRBJ1-5, with D possibly being TRBD1 (5 bases). The ends were cut back, 4 bases at V and 4 bases at J, with 14 bases in the middle. This CDR3 spans 15 amino acids. Looked up from germline, CDR1 is MNHEY and CDR2 is SVGAGI. The CDR3 loop reads CASSLQASGNQPQHF. The CDR3 DNA is TGTGCCAGCAGTTTACAGGCATCAGGGAATCAGCCCCAGCATTTT.

The chain links TRBV9 to TRBJ1-1, with unresolved D. The CDR3 has 17 amino acids. The germline V gene has CDR1 SGDLS and CDR2 YYNGEE. The V and J ends lost 0 bases and 0 bases respectively, with 15 bases between them. The chain's CDR3 is CASSVEALGQLNTEAFF. CDR3 in DNA: TGTGCCAGCAGCGTAGAGGCGTTGGGCCAATTGAACACTGAAGCTTTCTTT.

The chain employs TRBV28 and TRBJ1-1; D not resolved. The CDR3 spans 14 residues. V dropped 10 bases and J dropped 0 bases, with 15 bases sitting between them. CDR1 and CDR2 from the germline V gene are MDHEN and SYDVKM. The CDR3 DNA sequence: TGTGCCACCATCGAACCGAACATGAACACTGAAGCTTTCTTT. It specifies CATIEPNMNTEAFF. The variable domain in full, with the rest retrieved from reference TRBV28 and TRBJ1-1, is DVKVTQSSRYLVKRTGEKVFLECVQDMDHENMFWYRQDPGLGLRLIYFSYDVKMKEKGDIPEGYSVSREKKERFSLILESASTNQTSMYLCATIEPNMNTEAFFGQGTRLTVV.

The rearrangement uses TRBV6-5 and TRBJ2-7, with 8 positions matching TRBD1. Germline CDR1 is MNHEY and CDR2 is SVGAGI. Germline trimming cut 6 bases from V and 6 bases from J; bases unmatched to any gene: 10. This CDR3 is 14 amino acids long. The CDR3 DNA follows: TGTGCCAGCAGGATGACAGGGGAGGCAACCGAGCAGTACTTC. Amino acid sequence: CASRMTGEATEQYF.

The rearrangement uses TRBV18 and TRBJ2-7; TRBD1 matches at 9 bases. The CDR3 has 15 amino acids. The V gene's germline CDR1 is KGHSH and CDR2 LQKENI. Germline trimming cut 6 bases from V and 5 bases from J; bases unmatched to any gene: 11. The CDR3 DNA is TGTGCCAGCTCCCCCCGGGACAGGGTAAGACACGAGCAGTACTTC. Translating it yields CASSPRDRVRHEQYF. The variable domain in full, completed from reference TRBV18 and TRBJ2-7, reads NAGVMQNPRHLVRRRGQEARLRCSPMKGHSHVYWYRQLPEEGLKFMVYLQKENIIDESGMPKERFSAEFPKEGPSILRIQQVVRGDSAAYFCASSPRDRVRHEQYFGPGTRLTVT.

The chain has TRBV5-6 and TRBJ2-1; 9 bases are a match to TRBD2. The length of the CDR3 is 14 residues. V gave up 3 bases and J gave up 5 bases; unmatched junction bases: 3. CDR1 is SGHDT, CDR2 YYEEEE, per germline. CDR3 in amino acids: CASSSLAGDNEQFF. The CDR3 region has the DNA TGTGCCAGCAGCTCCTTAGCGGGGGACAATGAGCAGTTCTTC.

V usage is TRBV3-1 (or the pseudogene TRBV3-2) and J usage is TRBJ1-1; 8 nucleotides align to TRBD1. This CDR3 has 13 residues. V gave up 7 bases and J gave up 4 bases; unmatched junction bases: 5. In germline, CDR1 is LGHDT, CDR2 YNNKEL (reference sequence). Written as DNA, the CDR3 is TGTGCCAGCACCGGGACAGGAGGCACTGAAGCTTTCTTT. Translation gives CASTGTGGTEAFF.

The rearrangement links TRBV6-6 to TRBJ1-1, with a possible D match to TRBD1 (5 bases). The CDR3 totals 14 residues. CDR1 MNHNY and CDR2 SVGAGI come from the germline V gene (reference sequence). Trimming stripped 8 bases from V and 6 bases from J, with 19 bases between. For the CDR3, the DNA is TGTGCCAGCCTACCTTCAGACAGTGGCTCTGAAGCTTTCTTT. Translation: CASLPSDSGSEAFF.

At least ten counts were recorded for this clone. The chain links TRBV6-5 to TRBJ1-1; 10 positions match TRBD1. The CDR3 sequence is 15 residues long. From germline, CDR1 is MNHEY and CDR2 SVGAGI. V shed 2 bases, J shed 1 base, and the junction held 1 base outside the gene matches. CDR3 DNA sequence: TGTGCCAGCAGTTACCGGGACAGGGGGAACACTGAAGCTTTCTTT. It translates to CASSYRDRGNTEAFF.

The chain carries TRBV5-8 and TRBJ2-3; the D gene is possibly TRBD1 (6 bases). CDR3 size: 16 residues. CDR1 is SGHTS, CDR2 YDEGEE, per germline. V was clipped by 4 bases and J by 2 bases, with 17 bases between them. The CDR3 loop reads CASSRSDSTATDTQYF. DNA for the CDR3: TGTGCCAGCAGCCGATCGGACAGCACGGCCACAGATACGCAGTATTTT.

The genes are TRBV6-6 and TRBJ2-7, with D possibly being TRBD2 (5 bases). V was cut by 7 bases and J by 3 bases, with 10 bases left in between. This CDR3 has 12 residues. Germline-derived CDR1 and CDR2 are MNHNY and SVGAGI (reference sequence). The CDR3 DNA reads TGTGCCAGCAAAAATAGCGACTACGAGCAGTACTTC. It specifies CASKNSDYEQYF.

The V gene is TRBV11-2, the J gene TRBJ2-2; 9 nucleotides agree with TRBD2. This CDR3 region has 16 residues. V lost 3 bases to trimming and J lost 5 bases; unmatched junction nucleotides: 7. Per germline, CDR1 SGHAT and CDR2 FQNNGV. CDR3 residues: CASSLGREGGTGELFF. The DNA for the CDR3 is TGTGCCAGCAGCTTGGGGCGGGAGGGGGGTACCGGGGAGCTGTTTTTT. The whole variable domain, filled in from reference TRBV11-2 and TRBJ2-2, reads EAGVAQSPRYKIIEKRQSVAFWCNPISGHATLYWYQQILGQGPKLLIQFQNNGVVDDSQLPKDRFSAERLKGVDSTLKIQPAKLEDSAVYLCASSLGREGGTGELFFGEGSRLTVL.